The source of this TCR beta chain is a study of blood T cell repertoires in COVID-19. Study background: Samples came from the United States, Italy and Spain, spanning acute and convalescent COVID-19. Sample material is recorded as cDNA or gDNA derived from T cells, B-cell-depleted T cells, or PBMCs.

The CDR3 covers 18 residues. Germline V lookup: CDR1 MGHRA, CDR2 YSYEKL. J was trimmed by 0 bases and V by 0 bases; bases with no gene match: 7. This clone was detected once. As processed by the authors: Reference gene primer amplification yielded estimated nucleated cell counts. Here immunoSEQ multiplex PCR was the method, and the copy in TCRdb shows in-frame clones only, minus some. The V and J calls and clone size are taken from that table; D and trimming were inferred from the DNA. The repertoire holds about 270,000 clones, with 80% to 90% as singletons. Cohorts were determined from participant-reported clinical history.

The sequence came from a woman in her late teens or twenties who had recovered from COVID-19. The sample consisted of PBMCs or T cells enriched from blood (not recorded which). V usage is TRBV4-1 and J usage is TRBJ2-1; 8 bases map to TRBD2. This CDR3 reads CASSQDRGSGNSYNEQFF. The CDR3 DNA reads TGCGCCAGCAGCCAAGATCGGGGTAGCGGGAACTCCTACAATGAGCAGTTCTTC.